This T cell receptor beta chain was captured by sequencing in a study of T cells in Graves' hyperthyroidism and ophthalmopathy. The CDR3 is 12 residues long. With 1 base removed from V and 7 bases from J, the gap between germline ends came to 7 bases. Germline V lookup: CDR1 LGHNA, CDR2 YSLEER. Amplification of TCR beta CDR3 regions used RNA as the template. TCR CDR3 underwent first-round RT-PCR with the HTBI primer set. TCRdb re-derived calls from the multiplex PCR reads in MiXCR, one entry per CDR3 protein. Altogether 250,000 to 300,000 distinct CDR3 sequences are present, about an eighth being singletons, with the ten largest covering 7.8%. There are many counts of this clonotype.

This TCR was recovered from a woman in her twenties or thirties with Graves' hyperthyroidism that later progressed to Graves' ophthalmopathy. The sequencing sample was made of blood. The rearrangement links TRBV4-3 to TRBJ1-2, with D tentatively TRBD1 (5 bases). The CDR3 DNA reads as TGCGCCAGCAGCCAAGGGGACGGTGGCTACACCTTC. Amino acids: CASSQGDGGYTF.